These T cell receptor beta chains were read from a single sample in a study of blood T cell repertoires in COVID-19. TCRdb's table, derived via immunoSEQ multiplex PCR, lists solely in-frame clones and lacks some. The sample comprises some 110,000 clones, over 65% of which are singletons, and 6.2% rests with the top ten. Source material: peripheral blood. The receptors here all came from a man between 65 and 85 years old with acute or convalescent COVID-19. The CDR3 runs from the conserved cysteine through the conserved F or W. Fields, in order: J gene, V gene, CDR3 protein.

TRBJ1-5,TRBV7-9,CASSSAGSVSNQPQHF
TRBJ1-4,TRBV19,CASGVDSAEKLFF
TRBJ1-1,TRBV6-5,CASRRDTEAFF
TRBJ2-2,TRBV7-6,CASSLPRNSLAGAGELFF
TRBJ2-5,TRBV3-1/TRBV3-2,CASSQNSGSIQETQYF
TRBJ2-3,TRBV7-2,CASSLDGTTTDTQYF
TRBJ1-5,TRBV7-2,CASSLVGRGNQPQHF
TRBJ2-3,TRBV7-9,CASSYLSNFGTDTQYF
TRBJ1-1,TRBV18,CASSPLTGRMGTEAFF
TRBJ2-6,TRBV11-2,CASSSQGAGANVLTF
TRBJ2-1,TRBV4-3,CASSRGGGRQFF
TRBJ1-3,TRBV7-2,CASSSKTLGRTGPGNTIYF
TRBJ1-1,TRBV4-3,CASSQDRGGWDTEAFF
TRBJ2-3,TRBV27,CASSPSRGGTQYF
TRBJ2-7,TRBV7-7,CASSPNPGTSYEQYF
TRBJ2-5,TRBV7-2,CASSYTSGQETQYF
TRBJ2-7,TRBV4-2,CASSQDPNFRSEQYF
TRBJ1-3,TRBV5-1,CASSKGQHATIYF